This T cell receptor (beta chain) originates from a study of control samples from healthy donors and cancer patients. Generated by immunoSEQ multiplex PCR, the TCRdb table keeps only in-frame clones and is missing some. The sample has about 230,000 clones, more than 65% seen once; the top ten hold about an eighth. This CDR3 comprises 14 residues. V was cut by 2 bases and J by 5 bases, with 12 bases left in between. CDR1 MDHEN and CDR2 SYDVKM come from the germline V gene. The V gene is TRBV28, the J gene TRBJ1-2; unclear D gene. The TCR originated in a woman between 55 and 75 years old with lung cancer. The sequenced material came from PBMCs. The CDR3, as DNA: TGTGCCAGCAGTTTAAATAACCCCCGATATGGCTACACCTTC. Translating it yields CASSLNNPRYGYTF.